This TCR beta chain derives from a study of T cell responses to AZD1222 COVID-19 vaccine. Overall study context: Second doses were pooled across both intervals (about 4 or about 12 weeks).

Produced via immunoSEQ multiplex PCR; TCRdb's table is partial and in-frame only. The sample includes about 130,000 clones, roughly 90% of them seen just once. Findings of the study overall: The study sampled repertoires only after the peak T cell response. A rise in Spike-specific TCR breadth and depth followed two AZD1222 doses.

In the case of this clone: Its antigen remains unidentified.

The CDR3 covers 14 residues. Germline lookup yields CDR1 MNHNY and CDR2 SVGAGI (reference sequence). V lost 5 bases to trimming and J lost 5 bases, with 13 bases between them. The TCR originated in an adult in good health. The sequenced sample was peripheral blood, obtained on day 0 of AZD1222 vaccination. V gene TRBV6-6 combines with J gene TRBJ1-5; no clear D. The CDR3 region is CASSPTGLYQPQHF. In DNA form, the CDR3 reads TGTGCCAGCAGTCCGACGGGCCTCTATCAGCCCCAGCATTTT.